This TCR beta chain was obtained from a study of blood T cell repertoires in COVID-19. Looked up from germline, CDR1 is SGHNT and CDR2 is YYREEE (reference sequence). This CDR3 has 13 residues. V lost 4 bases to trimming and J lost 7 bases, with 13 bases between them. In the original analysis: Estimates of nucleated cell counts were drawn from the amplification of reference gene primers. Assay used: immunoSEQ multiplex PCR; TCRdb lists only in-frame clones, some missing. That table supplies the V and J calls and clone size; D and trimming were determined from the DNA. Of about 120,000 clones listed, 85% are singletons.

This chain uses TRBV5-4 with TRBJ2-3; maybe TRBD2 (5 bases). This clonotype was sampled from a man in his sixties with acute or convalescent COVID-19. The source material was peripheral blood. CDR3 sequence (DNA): TGTGCCAGCAGCCCCCGGACTGCTTATACGCAGTATTTT. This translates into CASSPRTAYTQYF.